This T cell receptor beta chain was recovered during a study of blood T cells in healthy people across ages. The J segment lost 6 bases and the V segment lost 5 bases, leaving 13 bases of the junction unmatched. Germline V CDR1 and CDR2: SGHTA, FQGNSA. The CDR3 is 16 amino acids. For the second PCR, which ran for roughly 7 to 11 cycles, a sample-barcoded 5' primer and a J-beta primer mix were used. In TCRdb, the 5' RACE reads were re-called with MiXCR into one record per CDR3 protein. The sample lists hundreds of thousands of distinct CDR3 sequences, more than 50% occurring once. The receptor's source is a man between 40 and 49 years old in good health. This chain links TRBV7-2 with TRBJ1-2; 9 positions match TRBD1. The sequencing input was blood. The CDR3 nucleotides are TGTGCCAGCAGCCGCCCTTTGGGACAGGGCCTACATGGCTACACCTTC. Translating it yields CASSRPLGQGLHGYTF.